These T cell receptor beta chains were read from a single sample in a study of T cell repertoires in cytomegalovirus infection. TCRdb reprocessed the reads via MiXCR and lists one record per CDR3 protein. Counted here are roughly 240,000 distinct CDR3 sequences, about 7% occurring once; the ten biggest clones make up about 6%. Specimen: PBMCs. These receptors all stem from a human donor in good health (CMV status not recorded). Some clones in this sample may be carry-over from other donors' samples. CDR3s include the opening cysteine and the closing phenylalanine or tryptophan. A D gene is named only where the DNA matches it firmly. Some rows have no size entry. The others give once, few or many, or a class for an expanded clone.

size: .; J: TRBJ1-1; V: TRBV29-1; D: TRBD1; CDR3: CSVGQGIRNTEAFF; DNA: TGCAGCGTTGGACAGGGCATCCGGAACACTGAAGCTTTCTTT
size: many; J: TRBJ2-5; V: TRBV10-3; D: TRBD2; CDR3: CAIGRLAGDLGETQYF; DNA: TGTGCCATCGGTAGACTAGCGGGGGATCTAGGAGAGACCCAGTACTTC
size: many; J: TRBJ2-3; V: TRBV15; D: TRBD2; CDR3: CATSSAQRGPTDTQYF; DNA: TGTGCCACCAGCAGCGCGCAGCGGGGACCCACAGATACGCAGTATTTT
size: many; J: TRBJ1-4; V: TRBV7-2; D: TRBD1; CDR3: CASSTRSGTGGEKLFF; DNA: TGTGCCAGCAGCACACGCTCCGGGACAGGGGGCGAAAAACTGTTTTTT
size: many; J: TRBJ2-2; V: TRBV12-3/TRBV12-4; D: TRBD2; CDR3: CASSAPFGAGVGSGELFF; DNA: TGTGCCAGCAGTGCCCCCTTCGGAGCGGGGGTTGGGTCCGGGGAGCTGTTTTTT
size: many; J: TRBJ2-7; V: TRBV20-1; D: TRBD2; CDR3: CSARAWTSGGGAYEQYF; DNA: TGCAGTGCTAGAGCTTGGACTAGCGGGGGTGGGGCCTACGAGCAGTACTTC
size: many; J: TRBJ1-5; V: TRBV6-5; D: TRBD1; CDR3: CASRPGQRSQPQHF; DNA: TGTGCCAGCAGACCGGGACAGAGATCTCAGCCCCAGCATTTT
size: many; J: TRBJ1-2; V: TRBV29-1; D: TRBD1; CDR3: CSTAGGKGQINYGYTF; DNA: TGCAGCACAGCGGGGGGAAAGGGACAGATTAACTATGGCTACACCTTC
size: many; J: TRBJ2-7; V: TRBV25-1; D: .; CDR3: CASSEWRGHVYEQYF; DNA: TGTGCCAGCAGTGAATGGAGGGGACACGTCTACGAGCAGTACTTC
size: many; J: TRBJ2-5; V: TRBV27; D: .; CDR3: CASSSSPGGPLQETQYF; DNA: TGTGCCAGCAGTTCCTCGCCCGGGGGCCCCCTCCAAGAGACCCAGTACTTC
size: many; J: TRBJ2-6; V: TRBV6-1; D: .; CDR3: CASSTGTSGANVLTF; DNA: TGTGCCAGCAGCACAGGGACCTCTGGGGCCAACGTCCTGACTTTC
size: many; J: TRBJ1-5; V: TRBV7-2; D: TRBD1; CDR3: CASSLAGGRQGQPQHF; DNA: TGTGCCAGCAGCTTAGCGGGGGGGAGACAGGGTCAGCCCCAGCATTTT
size: few; J: TRBJ2-3; V: TRBV6-1; D: .; CDR3: CATWGADGRADTQYF; DNA: TGTGCCACGTGGGGGGCCGACGGGCGGGCAGATACGCAGTATTTT
size: many; J: TRBJ2-1; V: TRBV19; D: .; CDR3: CASSPFSGTHNEQFF; DNA: TGTGCCAGTAGTCCATTCTCCGGGACACACAATGAGCAGTTCTTC
size: many; J: TRBJ1-1; V: TRBV6-2/TRBV6-3; D: .; CDR3: CASLKDTGREAFF; DNA: TGTGCCAGCCTGAAAGATACAGGGCGTGAAGCTTTCTTT
size: many; J: TRBJ2-1; V: TRBV2; D: .; CDR3: CASTPESSYNEQFF; DNA: TGTGCCAGCACACCAGAGAGCTCCTACAATGAGCAGTTCTTC
size: many; J: TRBJ2-5; V: TRBV6-2/TRBV6-3; D: TRBD1; CDR3: CASSPTGWWFLF; DNA: TGTGCCAGCAGTCCGACAGGGTGGTGGTTCCTCTTC
size: .; J: TRBJ2-5; V: TRBV4-1; D: .; CDR3: CASSLLTRKETQYF; DNA: TGCGCCAGCAGCCTTCTCACTAGGAAAGAGACCCAGTACTTC
size: .; J: TRBJ2-2; V: TRBV6-5; D: TRBD2; CDR3: CASSSLGAGANTGELFF; DNA: TGTGCCAGCAGTTCGCTCGGGGCGGGGGCGAACACCGGGGAGCTGTTTTTT
size: many; J: TRBJ1-1; V: TRBV6-1; D: .; CDR3: CASSRRDINTEAFF; DNA: TGTGCCAGCAGTCGACGTGACATCAACACTGAAGCTTTCTTT
size: once; J: TRBJ2-1; V: TRBV5-4; D: TRBD2; CDR3: CASSSLGGGTSGGAAYNEQFF; DNA: TGTGCCAGCAGCTCGCTGGGGGGGGGGACTAGCGGGGGGGCCGCCTACAATGAGCAGTTCTTC
size: .; J: TRBJ2-3; V: TRBV20-1; D: TRBD1; CDR3: CSALQGDGTDTQYF; DNA: TGCAGTGCGTTACAGGGGGACGGCACAGATACGCAGTATTTT
size: many; J: TRBJ2-5; V: TRBV20-1; D: .; CDR3: CSARGPPRQGRETQYF; DNA: TGCAGTGCTAGGGGACCCCCGAGGCAGGGGCGGGAGACCCAGTACTTC
size: many; J: TRBJ2-3; V: TRBV14; D: TRBD2; CDR3: CASSQEWRLAGTDTQYF; DNA: TGTGCCAGCAGCCAAGAATGGAGACTAGCGGGCACAGATACGCAGTATTTT
size: .; J: TRBJ1-5; V: TRBV5-6; D: .; CDR3: CASSRTDRASNQPQHF; DNA: TGTGCCAGCAGCCGTACCGACCGGGCCTCAAATCAGCCCCAGCATTTT
size: many; J: TRBJ1-1; V: TRBV15; D: .; CDR3: CATSRDRAPTEAFF; DNA: TGTGCCACCAGCAGAGATAGGGCCCCCACTGAAGCTTTCTTT
size: .; J: TRBJ2-3; V: TRBV20-1; D: TRBD1; CDR3: CSAMTGFGTDTQYF; DNA: TGCAGTGCCATGACAGGGTTTGGGACAGATACGCAGTATTTT
size: .; J: TRBJ1-4; V: TRBV28; D: .; CDR3: CASSPLPGRVNEKLFF; DNA: TGTGCCAGCAGTCCCCTCCCGGGACGGGTTAATGAAAAACTGTTTTTT
size: many; J: TRBJ2-3; V: TRBV20-1; D: .; CDR3: CSAPGLAGTDTQYF; DNA: TGCAGTGCCCCGGGACTCGCAGGCACAGATACGCAGTATTTT
size: many; J: TRBJ1-1; V: TRBV6-6; D: .; CDR3: CASQHRREDTEAFF; DNA: TGTGCCAGCCAACACAGGCGTGAAGACACTGAAGCTTTCTTT
size: .; J: TRBJ1-1; V: TRBV14; D: .; CDR3: CASSQVLGTEAFF; DNA: TGTGCCAGCAGCCAAGTTCTGGGGACTGAAGCTTTCTTT
size: .; J: TRBJ2-7; V: TRBV28; D: .; CDR3: CASSLRRGYEQYF; DNA: TGTGCCAGCAGTTTGCGCAGGGGTTACGAGCAGTACTTC
size: many; J: TRBJ2-7; V: TRBV7-2; D: .; CDR3: CASSGSRLSLEQYF; DNA: TGTGCCAGCAGCGGCAGCCGGCTTTCCCTCGAGCAGTACTTC
size: many; J: TRBJ2-1; V: TRBV6-4; D: .; CDR3: CASSDFSGEGNEQFF; DNA: TGTGCCAGCAGTGACTTCTCGGGGGAAGGGAATGAGCAGTTCTTC
size: many; J: TRBJ2-7; V: TRBV7-2; D: TRBD2; CDR3: CASSWLAGGFSYEQYF; DNA: TGTGCCAGCAGCTGGTTAGCGGGGGGATTCTCCTACGAGCAGTACTTC
size: .; J: TRBJ2-1; V: TRBV9; D: TRBD2; CDR3: CASSVAALAGGPGDEQFF; DNA: TGTGCCAGCAGCGTAGCTGCACTAGCGGGGGGGCCTGGGGATGAGCAGTTCTTC
size: many; J: TRBJ2-7; V: TRBV28; D: TRBD2; CDR3: CASSLSGPSGAYEQYF; DNA: TGTGCCAGCAGTTTATCGGGACCTAGCGGAGCCTACGAGCAGTACTTC